Below are 23 T cell receptor beta chains sequenced from a single sample in a study of blood T cell repertoires in COVID-19. Profiled with immunoSEQ multiplex PCR; TCRdb holds only in-frame clones, not every one. The sample records 200,000 to 250,000 clones, roughly nine tenths being singletons. The sequenced sample was peripheral blood. Receptors were obtained from a man between 60 and 70 years old who had recovered from COVID-19.

The chain combines TRBV29-1 with TRBJ2-1; 7 bases line up with TRBD1. The V gene's germline CDR1 is SQVTM and CDR2 ANQGSEA. Losses at the gene ends were 5 bases for V and 3 bases for J; bases not matched to a gene: 7. The CDR3 covers 14 residues. The DNA of the CDR3 is TGCAGCGTTAAGGGGGCCCCCAACTACAATGAGCAGTTCTTC. Protein: CSVKGAPNYNEQFF.

CDR3 DNA sequence: TGTGCCAGCAGCTTAGATACATTTAACTATGGCTACACCTTC. Translated, it gives CASSLDTFNYGYTF. The rearrangement links TRBV7-2 to TRBJ1-2; D gene ambiguous. The germline V gene has CDR1 SGHTA and CDR2 FQGNSA. The germline V and J ends were trimmed by 1 base and 1 base, with 7 bases remaining between them. The CDR3 runs to 14 residues.

The V call is TRBV5-6, the J call TRBJ1-5; no reliable D call. In germline, CDR1 is SGHDT, CDR2 YYEEEE. The CDR3 runs 13 residues. V lost 0 bases and J lost 7, with 8 bases in between. This CDR3 reads CASSLGQVQPQHF. The CDR3 DNA follows: TGTGCCAGCAGCTTGGGGCAGGTGCAGCCCCAGCATTTT.

This chain uses TRBV19 with TRBJ2-2, with TRBD1 identical over 8 bases. The CDR3 loop spans 16 amino acids. V lost 3 bases to trimming and J lost 7 bases; unmatched junction nucleotides: 10. Germline CDR1 is LNHDA and CDR2 is SQIVND (reference sequence). The CDR3: CASSILGQAIGGELFF. As DNA, the CDR3 is TGTGCCAGTAGTATCTTGGGACAGGCGATAGGCGGGGAGCTGTTTTTT.

A word on this clone: At one end, the junction sequence differs from germline, possibly due to a read error. This chain links TRBV19 with TRBJ1-5; D perhaps matches TRBD1 (6 bases). Per the germline V gene, CDR1 is LNHDA and CDR2 is SQIVND (reference sequence). This CDR3 is built from 15 residues. The CDR3 bases are TGTGCCAGTCGTATAGTGACAGGTCGGGATCAGCCCCAGCATTTT. Translated, it gives CASRIVTGRDQPQHF.

J is TRBJ1-4 and V is TRBV19; 8 bases agree with TRBD1. From germline, CDR1 is LNHDA and CDR2 SQIVND (reference sequence). The J segment lost 5 bases and the V segment lost 5 bases, leaving 4 bases of the junction unmatched. The CDR3 consists of 14 residues. The CDR3 reads CASSHRDRNEKLFF. The CDR3 region has the DNA TGTGCCAGTAGTCACCGGGACAGGAATGAAAAACTGTTTTTT.

The chain joins TRBV12-3 or TRBV12-4 to TRBJ2-2; D might be TRBD1 (5 bases). The CDR3 consists of 13 residues. V gave up 2 bases and J gave up 4 bases, with 5 bases separating them. DNA of the CDR3: TGTGCCAGCAGTTTACAGGGCACCGGGGAGCTGTTTTTT. Translating gives CASSLQGTGELFF.

The chain is built from TRBV27 and TRBJ1-6, with 7 positions matching TRBD1. The CDR3 runs 17 residues. Germline V gives CDR1 MNHEY, CDR2 SMNVEV (reference sequence). With V trimmed by 3 bases and J by 0 bases, 5 bases remained unmatched. The CDR3 reads CASSFARTGSYNSPLHF. The CDR3 nucleotides are TGTGCCAGCAGTTTCGCCCGGACAGGCTCCTATAATTCACCCCTCCACTTT.

This chain joins TRBV7-3 and TRBJ2-1, with TRBD1 identical over 7 bases. CDR3 length: 12 residues. The germline V gene encodes CDR1 SGHTA and CDR2 FQGTGA. V dropped 6 bases and J dropped 5; count of bases not matched to a gene: 1. CDR3 in DNA: TGTGCCAGCAGAACAGGGGACAATGAGCAGTTCTTC. Its translation: CASRTGDNEQFF.

The V call is TRBV7-2, the J call TRBJ1-5, with 7 bases identical to TRBD1. The CDR3 consists of 13 residues. Germline lookup yields CDR1 SGHTA and CDR2 FQGNSA. The V gene end was trimmed by 3 bases and the J gene end by 7 bases; junction bases not matched to a gene: 3. The DNA for the CDR3 is TGTGCCAGCAGCTTTCAGGGGGACCAGCCCCAGCATTTT. Translating it yields CASSFQGDQPQHF. The full variable domain, in which reference TRBV7-2 and TRBJ1-5 provide the parts outside the CDR3, is GAGVSQSPSNKVTEKGKDVELRCDPISGHTALYWYRQSLGQGLEFLIYFQGNSAPDKSGLPSDRFSAERTGGSVSTLTIQRTQQEDSAVYLCASSFQGDQPQHFGDGTRLSIL.

This clone appeared a few times. The CDR3 bases are TGTGCCAGCCCCACGAGGGAAACCTACGAGCAGTACTTC. It encodes CASPTRETYEQYF. This chain connects TRBV25-1 to TRBJ2-7; D might be TRBD2 (5 bases). In germline, CDR1 is MGHDK, CDR2 SYGVNS. CDR3 length: 13 amino acids. The V end lost 8 bases, the J end lost 2 bases, and 13 bases lay between the germline ends.

This sequence joins TRBV6-5 and TRBJ2-2; tentative D call: TRBD2 (5 bases). Per the germline V gene, CDR1 is MNHEY and CDR2 is SVGAGI. The ends were cut back, 0 bases at V and 0 bases at J, with 8 bases in the middle. The CDR3 has 16 residues. CDR3 in amino acids: CASSYSRAANTGELFF. The CDR3 coding sequence is TGTGCCAGCAGTTACTCGAGAGCGGCGAACACCGGGGAGCTGTTTTTT.

The CDR3 DNA follows: TGTGCCAGCAGCTCCACAGGGCTCGACTATGGCTACACCTTC. It encodes CASSSTGLDYGYTF. The chain couples TRBV5-4 to TRBJ1-2, with D possibly TRBD1 on 6 matching bases. Trimming stripped 3 bases from V and 3 bases from J, with 12 bases between. This CDR3 has 14 amino acids. Germline V gene sequence: CDR1 SGHNT, CDR2 YYREEE (reference sequence).

The gene calls are TRBV6-4 and TRBJ2-7; 7 bases match TRBD2. Germline trimming cut 4 bases from V and 2 bases from J; bases unmatched to any gene: 5. There are 14 residues in the CDR3. CDR1 is MRHNA, CDR2 SNTAGT, per germline. The CDR3 reads CASSGGRETYEQYF. The CDR3 DNA sequence: TGTGCCAGCAGTGGAGGGAGGGAAACCTACGAGCAGTACTTC.

This clone has only one observation. V is TRBV11-2 and J is TRBJ2-7; 10 positions agree with TRBD2. The CDR3 length is 15 residues. The J segment lost 2 bases and the V segment lost 3 bases, leaving 4 bases of the junction unmatched. CDR1 is SGHAT and CDR2 is FQNNGV in the germline V gene. CDR3 in amino acids: CASSLSSGSTYEQYF. The CDR3 bases are TGTGCCAGCAGCTTGTCTAGCGGGAGCACCTACGAGCAGTACTTC.

This chain connects TRBV10-3 to TRBJ2-6, with 8 bases matching TRBD1. The CDR3 consists of 15 residues. The germline V gene encodes CDR1 ENHRY and CDR2 SYGVKD. The trim removed 11 bases at V and 0 bases at J, leaving 6 bases unmatched. The CDR3 DNA follows: TGTGCCTCGACAGGGGAGGACTCTGGGGCCAACGTCCTGACTTTC. It specifies CASTGEDSGANVLTF.

The chain links TRBV19 to TRBJ2-5; D ambiguous. The CDR3 is made up of 13 amino acids. The V and J ends lost 4 bases and 7 bases respectively, with 13 bases between them. Germline-derived CDR1 and CDR2 are LNHDA and SQIVND (reference sequence). The CDR3: CASSTDNTGTQYF. CDR3 coding DNA: TGTGCCAGTAGTACAGACAACACGGGGACCCAGTACTTC. Full variable domain (outside the CDR3, taken from reference TRBV19 and TRBJ2-5): DGGITQSPKYLFRKEGQNVTLSCEQNLNHDAMYWYRQDPGQGLRLIYYSQIVNDFQKGDIAEGYSVSREKKESFPLTVTSAQKNPTAFYLCASSTDNTGTQYFGPGTRLLVL.

J is TRBJ1-3 and V is TRBV7-9, with D tentatively TRBD1 (5 bases). There are 15 residues in the CDR3. CDR1 is SEHNR and CDR2 is FQNEAQ in the germline V gene (reference sequence). Trimming took off 5 bases at V and 3 bases at J, with 14 bases between the two ends. In DNA form, the CDR3 reads TGTGCCAGCAGCCCTCGCCCAGGGAATGGAAACACCATATATTTT. It yields the protein CASSPRPGNGNTIYF.

The chain links TRBV9 to TRBJ1-4; TRBD1 is a possible D gene (5 bases). Germline-derived CDR1 and CDR2 are SGDLS and YYNGEE. This CDR3 region has 14 residues. V was trimmed by 2 bases and J by 10 bases, leaving 15 bases between them. Here the CDR3 DNA reads TGTGCCAGCAGCGTGGGCCAGACGGGGGGAAAACTGTTTTTT. This gives the protein CASSVGQTGGKLFF.

J is TRBJ2-5 and V is TRBV9; tentatively, D is TRBD1 (6 bases). V lost 2 bases and J 4 bases, leaving 12 bases between the germline ends. The CDR3 length is 14 residues. Per the germline V gene, CDR1 is SGDLS and CDR2 is YYNGEE. CDR3 residues: CASSVGWGRETQYF. CDR3 DNA: TGTGCCAGCAGCGTGGGGTGGGGGCGAGAGACCCAGTACTTC.

The chain recombines TRBV29-1 with TRBJ1-2; 10 bases match TRBD1. The germline gives CDR1 SQVTM, CDR2 ANQGSEA. The CDR3 is 17 amino acids. The V segment lost 7 bases and the J segment 2 bases; nucleotides outside the gene matches: 16. The CDR3 coding sequence is TGCAGCGAGAGGGCTTTACCGGGACAGGGGTCCAACTATGGCTACACCTTC. Encoded protein: CSERALPGQGSNYGYTF.

V is TRBV19 and J is TRBJ1-5; tentative D call: TRBD1 (5 bases). Looked up from germline, CDR1 is LNHDA and CDR2 is SQIVND (reference sequence). The CDR3 contains 15 residues. V shed 4 bases and J shed 5 bases, with 15 bases lying between them. The chain's CDR3 is CASSKRGVGDQPQHF. DNA of the CDR3: TGTGCCAGTAGTAAGCGGGGGGTAGGAGATCAGCCCCAGCATTTT.

The chain is built from TRBV6-5 and TRBJ2-5; 8 bases match TRBD2. The V gene's germline CDR1 is MNHEY and CDR2 SVGAGI. J was trimmed by 6 bases and V by 4 bases; bases with no gene match: 7. This CDR3 is built from 14 residues. The CDR3 protein is CASSSRLAKQTQYF. CDR3 bases: TGTGCCAGCAGTTCCCGACTAGCGAAGCAGACCCAGTACTTC.